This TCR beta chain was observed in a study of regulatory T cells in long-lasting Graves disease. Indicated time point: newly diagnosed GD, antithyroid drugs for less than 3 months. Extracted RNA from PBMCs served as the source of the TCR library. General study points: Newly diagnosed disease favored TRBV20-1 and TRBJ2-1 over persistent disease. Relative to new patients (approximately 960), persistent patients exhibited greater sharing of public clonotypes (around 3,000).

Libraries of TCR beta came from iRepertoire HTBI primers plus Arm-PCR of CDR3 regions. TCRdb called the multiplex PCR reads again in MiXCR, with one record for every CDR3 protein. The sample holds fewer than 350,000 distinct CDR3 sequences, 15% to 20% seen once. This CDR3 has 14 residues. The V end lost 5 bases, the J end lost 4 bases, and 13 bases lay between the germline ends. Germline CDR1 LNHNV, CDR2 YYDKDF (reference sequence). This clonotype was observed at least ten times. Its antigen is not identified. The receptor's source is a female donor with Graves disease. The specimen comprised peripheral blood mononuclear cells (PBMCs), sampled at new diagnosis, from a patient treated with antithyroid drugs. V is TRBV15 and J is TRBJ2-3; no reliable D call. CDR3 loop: CATSQDRPPDTQYF. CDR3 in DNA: TGTGCCACCAGCCAGGACCGCCCCCCAGATACGCAGTATTTT.